This T cell receptor (beta chain) emerged from a study of T cells after yellow fever vaccination. This clonotype has ten or more counts. A 5'RACE template-switching step, the method used to make TCR cDNA, added a universal primer site and UMIs. TCRdb itself ran the 5' RACE reads through MiXCR, one entry per CDR3 protein. The sample records 300,000 or so distinct CDR3 sequences, roughly 6.8% being singletons. The CDR3 consists of 17 residues. The junction had 3 bases not matched to a gene; V was cut back by 0 bases and J by 1 base. CDR1 and CDR2 (germline): KGHDR, SFDVKD. The sample here was PBMCs, taken around 45 days after the first yellow fever vaccination. The source is a man aged 18 to 30 who received the YFV17D yellow fever vaccine. This sequence joins TRBV24-1 and TRBJ2-3; 10 nucleotides line up with TRBD1. CDR3 DNA: TGTGCCACCAGTGATTTGCGGGGGACAGGGGGCACAGATACGCAGTATTTT. Amino acids: CATSDLRGTGGTDTQYF.